The subject of this entry is one T cell receptor beta chain. The antigen is undetermined. This sample was taken from a study of cytomegalovirus exposure and HLA in healthy donors. Whereas donors were nominally healthy upon sampling, unrecorded immune exposures were probable. Primers: 60 Vbeta forward and 13 Jbeta reverse. Produced via immunoSEQ multiplex PCR; TCRdb's table is partial and in-frame only. The sample shows 150,000 to 200,000 clones, and approximately 6.4% sits with its ten largest clones. Study-wide results and limits: Relative to equally common others, HLA-associated TCR beta chains showed greater clonal expansion in a later analysis. Whilst most TCR sequences proved rare, a subset of public TCRs occurred across many donors. The classifier was said to identify cytomegalovirus status with high specificity and sensitivity.

This CDR3 has 15 amino acids. Germline V gene data show CDR1 as SGHRS and CDR2 as YFSETQ. V lost 0 bases and J lost 8, with 12 bases in between. The source of this sequence is a man in his thirties or forties in good health and CMV-seronegative. The chain joins TRBV5-1 to TRBJ1-6; D uncertain. Sequenced material: PBMCs. CDR3 bases: TGCGCCAGCAGCTTGGCCATTACTAGGTATTCACCCCTCCACTTT. The encoded protein is CASSLAITRYSPLHF.